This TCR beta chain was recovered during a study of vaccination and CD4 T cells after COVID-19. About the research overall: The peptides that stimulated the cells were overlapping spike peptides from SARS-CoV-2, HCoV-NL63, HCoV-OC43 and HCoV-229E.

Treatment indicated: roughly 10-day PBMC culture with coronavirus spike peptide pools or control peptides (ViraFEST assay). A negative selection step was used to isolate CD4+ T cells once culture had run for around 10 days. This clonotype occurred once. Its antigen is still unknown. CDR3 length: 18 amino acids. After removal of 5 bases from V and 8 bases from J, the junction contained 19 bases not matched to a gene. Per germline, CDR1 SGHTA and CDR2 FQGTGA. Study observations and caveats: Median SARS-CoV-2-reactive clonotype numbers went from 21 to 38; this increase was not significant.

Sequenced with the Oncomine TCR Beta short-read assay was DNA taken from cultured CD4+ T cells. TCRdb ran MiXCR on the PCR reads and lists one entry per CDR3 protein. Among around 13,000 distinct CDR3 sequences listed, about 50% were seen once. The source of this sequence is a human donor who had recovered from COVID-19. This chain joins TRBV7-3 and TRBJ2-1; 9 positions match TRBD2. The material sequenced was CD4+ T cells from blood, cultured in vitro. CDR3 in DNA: TGTGCCAGCAGCCCCTACCGCCGCCGAAATAGCGGGAGTTATGAGCAGTTCTTC. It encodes CASSPYRRRNSGSYEQFF.